This T cell receptor (beta chain) was sequenced in a study of blood T cell repertoires in COVID-19. Study-level information: Italy, Spain and the United States were the sources of the convalescent and acute COVID-19 samples.

V lost 5 bases and J lost 8; bases outside the gene matches: 5. This CDR3 has 12 residues. Germline loops: CDR1 MDHEN, CDR2 SYDVKM. Per the original data handling: Amplifying reference gene primers gave estimates of nucleated cell counts. Clones were read by immunoSEQ multiplex PCR, and TCRdb kept only the in-frame ones, dropping some. V, J and clone size are taken as reported in that table, and D and trimming were inferred from the DNA itself. Of around 190,000 clones listed, approximately 81% are singletons. The source is an elderly woman with acute or convalescent COVID-19. The sample comprised peripheral blood. The rearrangement links TRBV28 to TRBJ1-2; 7 bases match TRBD1. CDR3 bases: TGTGCCAGCAGTGCCCAGGGGGACGGCTACACCTTC. Its protein product is CASSAQGDGYTF.